This TCR beta chain appears in the sequencing data of a study of blood T cell repertoires in COVID-19. Study background: From T cells, B-cell-depleted T cells, or PBMCs came the material, which was cDNA or gDNA.

The repertoire was sequenced with immunoSEQ multiplex PCR; TCRdb's copy has only in-frame clones and lacks some. This table has 83,000 or so clones, 70% to 90% appearing once. The sequence was collected from an elderly man with active or convalescent COVID-19. The specimen was peripheral blood.

In DNA form, the CDR3 reads TGCGCCAGCAGCCAAGGGGACAGGGAAGGGACCCAGTACTTC. The encoded protein is CASSQGDREGTQYF. The V and J genes are TRBV4-1 and TRBJ2-5, with TRBD1 matching over 9 bases. This CDR3 contains 14 residues. Germline assignment: CDR1 MGHRA and CDR2 YSYEKL. Germline trimming cut 1 base from V and 7 bases from J; bases unmatched to any gene: 4.